This T cell receptor beta chain emerged from a study of blood T cell repertoires in COVID-19. Using immunoSEQ multiplex PCR, the repertoire was profiled, and TCRdb retains in-frame clones only, with some absent. The table lists approximately 84,000 clones, around three quarters of them singletons, with approximately 5.4% in the top ten. Specimen: peripheral blood. The TCR was taken from a man aged 45 to 65 with active or convalescent COVID-19.

CDR3 amino acids: CASSPGTANEQFF. DNA of the CDR3: TGTGCCAGCAGTCCCGGGACAGCAAATGAGCAGTTCTTC. The V call is TRBV27, the J call TRBJ2-1; 7 nucleotides agree with TRBD1. Germline V gives CDR1 MNHEY, CDR2 SMNVEV (reference sequence). There are 13 residues in the CDR3. Losses at the gene ends were 5 bases for V and 7 bases for J; bases not matched to a gene: 5.